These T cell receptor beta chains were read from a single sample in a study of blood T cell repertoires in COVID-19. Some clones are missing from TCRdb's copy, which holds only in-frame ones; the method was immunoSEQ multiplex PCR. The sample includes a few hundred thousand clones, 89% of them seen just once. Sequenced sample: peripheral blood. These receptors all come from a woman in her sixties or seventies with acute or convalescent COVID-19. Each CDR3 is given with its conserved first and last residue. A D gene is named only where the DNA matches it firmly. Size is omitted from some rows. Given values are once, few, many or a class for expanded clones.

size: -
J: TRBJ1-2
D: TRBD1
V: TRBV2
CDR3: CASTNSPGQGIGGYTF
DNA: TGTGCCAGCACTAATAGCCCGGGACAGGGCATCGGGGGCTACACCTTC

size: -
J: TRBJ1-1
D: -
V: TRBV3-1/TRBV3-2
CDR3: CASSQVLRLPGGNTEAFF
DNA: TGTGCCAGCAGCCAAGTTCTTCGCCTCCCTGGGGGCAACACTGAAGCTTTCTTT

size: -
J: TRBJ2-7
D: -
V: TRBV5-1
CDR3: CASSLALSGSYEQYF
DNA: TGCGCCAGCAGCTTGGCATTATCGGGGTCCTACGAGCAGTACTTC

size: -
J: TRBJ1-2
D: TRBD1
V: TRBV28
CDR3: CASKVQGVYGYTF
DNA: TGTGCCAGCAAGGTTCAGGGGGTCTATGGCTACACCTTC

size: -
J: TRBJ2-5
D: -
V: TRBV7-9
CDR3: CASSAAMSRAQETQYF
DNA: TGTGCCAGCAGCGCCGCAATGTCTAGAGCCCAAGAGACCCAGTACTTC

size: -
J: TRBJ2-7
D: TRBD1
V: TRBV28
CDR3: CASVDRGGGYEQYF
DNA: TGTGCCAGCGTCGACAGGGGGGGTGGGTACGAGCAGTACTTC

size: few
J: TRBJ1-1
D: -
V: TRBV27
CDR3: CASSLSGLTEAFF
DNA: TGTGCCAGCAGTTTATCGGGACTCACTGAAGCTTTCTTT

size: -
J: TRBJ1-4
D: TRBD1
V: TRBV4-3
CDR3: CASSQDIWSGQSAGEKLFF
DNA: TGCGCCAGCAGCCAAGATATTTGGTCGGGACAGTCCGCGGGGGAAAAACTGTTTTTT

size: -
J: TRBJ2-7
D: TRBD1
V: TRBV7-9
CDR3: CASSFRTGGPGTYEQYF
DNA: TGTGCCAGCAGCTTTAGGACAGGGGGTCCGGGAACCTACGAGCAGTACTTC

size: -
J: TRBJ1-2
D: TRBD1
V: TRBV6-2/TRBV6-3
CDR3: CASSLTAPGQGARGYTF
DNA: TGTGCCAGCAGTCTAACAGCTCCCGGACAGGGGGCTAGGGGCTACACCTTC